The clone carrying this T cell receptor (beta chain) was recorded at least ten times. No antigen is known for it. This record belongs to a study of T cell repertoires in cytomegalovirus infection. Whole-study context: Matching HLA type and CMV infection were both indicated by public TCR beta signatures.

The CDR3 loop spans 13 amino acids. V was cut by 5 bases and J by 3 bases, with 10 bases left in between. TCRdb re-analysed the reads in MiXCR, keeping a single row per CDR3 protein. This sample has around 130,000 distinct CDR3 sequences, with roughly 9% found just once. Whole-study results and caveats: In two of eight donors, the top clonotype was HLA-C-restricted CMV-specific. There were carriers of CMV plus the relevant HLA, and cumulative public TCR beta family frequency identified them.

The receptor was derived from a human donor in good health (CMV status not recorded). Some clones in this sample may be carry-over from other donors' samples. The V and J genes are TRBV12-3 or TRBV12-4 and TRBJ1-1; maybe TRBD1 (5 bases). What was sequenced was PBMCs. The CDR3 DNA follows: TGTGCCAGCAGTCCCCCGGGGGACACTGAAGCTTTCTTT. Amino acid sequence: CASSPPGDTEAFF.